The present TCR beta chain was sequenced within a study of blood T cell repertoires in COVID-19. Whole-study context: The United States, Italy and Spain provided the acute and convalescent COVID-19 samples.

The authors' processing: Counts of nucleated cells, estimated from reference gene primer amplification, were obtained. The method was immunoSEQ multiplex PCR; TCRdb's version includes in-frame clones alone and lacks a portion of them. That table gives V, J and clone size, and the DNA gave D and trimming. Found here are around 500,000 clones, 70% to 90% of them singletons; the top ten hold 6.5% to 8.5%. All enrollees were about 18 to 95 years old and from about two dozen US areas. Cohort 3 recovery required two negative PCRs, clearance, or symptom resolution. Germline CDR1 MNHEY, CDR2 SMNVEV (reference sequence). With V trimmed by 3 bases and J by 4 bases, 4 bases remained unmatched. The CDR3 totals 15 residues.

The receptor's source is a woman in her sixties or seventies who had recovered from COVID-19. The chain recombines TRBV27 with TRBJ2-1, with TRBD2 matching over 9 bases. Sequenced input: PBMCs or T cells enriched from blood (not recorded which). CDR3 sequence reads: CASSFGGGGYNEQFF. DNA of the CDR3: TGTGCCAGCAGTTTTGGCGGGGGGGGATACAATGAGCAGTTCTTC.